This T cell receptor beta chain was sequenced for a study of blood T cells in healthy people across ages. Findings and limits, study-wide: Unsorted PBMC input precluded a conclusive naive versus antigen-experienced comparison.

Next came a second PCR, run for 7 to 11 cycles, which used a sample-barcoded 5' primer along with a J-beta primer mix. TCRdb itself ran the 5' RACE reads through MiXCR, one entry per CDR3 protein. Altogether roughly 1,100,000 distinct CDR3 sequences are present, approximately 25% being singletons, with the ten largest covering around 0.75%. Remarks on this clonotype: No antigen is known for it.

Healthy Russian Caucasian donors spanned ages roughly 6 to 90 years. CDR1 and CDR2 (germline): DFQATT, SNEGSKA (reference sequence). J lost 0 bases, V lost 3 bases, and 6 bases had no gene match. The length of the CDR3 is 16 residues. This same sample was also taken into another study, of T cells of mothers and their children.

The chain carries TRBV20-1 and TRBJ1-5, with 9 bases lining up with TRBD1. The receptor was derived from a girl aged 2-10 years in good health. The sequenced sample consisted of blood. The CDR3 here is CSARVQGALSNQPQHF. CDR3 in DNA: TGCAGTGCTAGGGTACAGGGGGCCCTTAGCAATCAGCCCCAGCATTTT.